These 32 T cell receptor beta chains were sequenced from one sample in a study of cytomegalovirus exposure and HLA in healthy donors. PCR employed 60 Vbeta and 13 Jbeta primers. Only in-frame clones appear in the TCRdb table, and some are missing; sequencing was by immunoSEQ multiplex PCR. The sample yields about 140,000 clones, under 70% seen once. Sequenced: PBMCs. Receptors were obtained from a woman in her sixties in good health and CMV-seronegative.

V gene TRBV11-2 combines with J gene TRBJ2-5; no firm D call. There are 15 residues in the CDR3. V was shortened by 3 bases and J by 7 bases, with 18 bases between the two germline ends. Looked up from germline, CDR1 is SGHAT and CDR2 is FQNNGV. CDR3 loop: CASSFRPKAEGTQYF. The CDR3 DNA reads as TGTGCCAGCAGCTTTCGACCAAAGGCGGAAGGGACCCAGTACTTC.

This clone has more than one count but fewer than ten. This chain connects TRBV7-2 to TRBJ1-2; 10 nucleotides agree with TRBD1. In germline, CDR1 is SGHTA, CDR2 FQGNSA. The CDR3 is 13 residues long. The V segment lost 6 bases and the J segment 6 bases; nucleotides outside the gene matches: 4. CDR3 protein: CASRLTGGDGYTF. Written as DNA, the CDR3 is TGTGCCAGCAGGCTGACAGGGGGCGATGGCTACACCTTC.

The chain uses TRBV5-1 and TRBJ2-3; 9 nucleotides agree with TRBD2. Germline values: CDR1 SGHRS, CDR2 YFSETQ. The CDR3 is 15 residues long. J lost 2 bases, V lost 5 bases, and 6 bases had no gene match. CDR3 coding DNA: TGCGCCAGCAGGGCTAGCGGGAAATCCACAGATACGCAGTATTTT. Amino acids: CASRASGKSTDTQYF.

The chain couples TRBV7-3 to TRBJ1-3; possibly TRBD1 for D (6 bases). Looked up from germline, CDR1 is SGHTA and CDR2 is FQGTGA. With 5 bases removed from V and 0 bases from J, the gap between germline ends came to 17 bases. The length of the CDR3 is 17 residues. This CDR3 is CASSPGGGPPSGNTIYF. DNA of the CDR3: TGTGCCAGCAGCCCGGGGGGGGGCCCCCCCTCTGGAAACACCATATATTTT.

This clone was detected only a few times. The J gene is TRBJ1-6, the V gene TRBV27; D might be TRBD1 (6 bases). V was pared by 5 bases and J by 6 bases, with 26 bases between. Germline CDR1 is MNHEY and CDR2 is SMNVEV (reference sequence). This CDR3 contains 19 residues. The CDR3 nucleotides read TGTGCCAGCAGTAGTTTATTTGGGGGCAGCACCAAGCCTAATTCACCCCTCCACTTT. The encoded protein is CASSSLFGGSTKPNSPLHF.

The J gene is TRBJ2-1, the V gene TRBV28; TRBD2 agrees at 9 bases. With V trimmed by 5 bases and J by 3 bases, 5 bases remained unmatched. Germline V lookup: CDR1 MDHEN, CDR2 SYDVKM. This CDR3 region has 15 residues. The CDR3 DNA reads TGTGCCAGCAGTGAGTTGACTAGCGGCTACAATGAGCAGTTCTTC. Its translation is CASSELTSGYNEQFF.

This clone was seen once. The chain combines TRBV7-2 with TRBJ2-1; 9 nucleotides agree with TRBD2. This CDR3 spans 15 amino acids. CDR1 is SGHTA, CDR2 FQGNSA, per germline. Losses at the gene ends were 2 bases for V and 4 bases for J; bases not matched to a gene: 3. The CDR3 sequence: CASSLRAGGYNEQFF. The CDR3, as DNA: TGTGCCAGCAGCTTAAGGGCGGGAGGGTACAATGAGCAGTTCTTC.

The CDR3 here is CASSFLAGSYNEQFF. CDR3 sequence (DNA): TGTGCCAGCAGCTTTCTAGCGGGGTCCTACAATGAGCAGTTCTTC. V gene TRBV7-8 combines with J gene TRBJ2-1; 9 positions match TRBD2. Per germline, CDR1 SGHVS and CDR2 FQNEAQ. There are 15 residues in the CDR3. V shed 3 bases and J 1 base; nucleotides not matched to a gene: 1.

The chain has TRBV2 and TRBJ2-2, with D possibly matching TRBD1 (5 bases). V was clipped by 2 bases and J by 4 bases, with 14 bases between them. CDR1 is SNHLY and CDR2 is FYNNEI in the germline V gene. The CDR3 runs to 16 residues. The CDR3 DNA reads TGTGCCAGCAGTGAACGGTCCCTTAGGGGCACCGGGGAGCTGTTTTTT. Protein sequence: CASSERSLRGTGELFF. Full variable domain (missing parts from reference TRBV2 and TRBJ2-2): EPEVTQTPSHQVTQMGQEVILRCVPISNHLYFYWYRQILGQKVEFLVSFYNNEISEKSEIFDDQFSVERPDGSNFTLKIRSTKLEDSAMYFCASSERSLRGTGELFFGEGSRLTVL.

The rearrangement uses TRBV9 and TRBJ1-2, with TRBD1 identical over 8 bases. The CDR3 is made up of 15 amino acids. V lost 3 bases and J lost 7; bases outside the gene matches: 11. CDR1 is SGDLS and CDR2 is YYNGEE in the germline V gene. The CDR3 region is CASSGRGQGWVGYTF. CDR3 coding DNA: TGTGCCAGCAGCGGGCGCGGACAGGGATGGGTTGGCTACACCTTC.

This clone was seen a few times. The rearrangement links TRBV7-8 to TRBJ2-3; D gene ambiguous. The CDR3 covers 13 residues. In germline, CDR1 is SGHVS, CDR2 FQNEAQ. Trimming took 2 bases from V and 2 from J, leaving 5 bases between them. In DNA, the CDR3 is TGTGCCAGCAGCTTACCCGTCACAGATACGCAGTATTTT. Its translation is CASSLPVTDTQYF.

This rearrangement joins TRBV5-6 to TRBJ2-3, with D uncertain. CDR1 and CDR2 from the germline V gene are SGHDT and YYEEEE. The length of the CDR3 is 14 residues. V dropped 4 bases and J dropped 6 bases, with 15 bases sitting between them. The CDR3 sequence: CASSPGPGWDTQYF. In nucleotides, the CDR3 is TGTGCCAGCAGCCCCGGCCCAGGCTGGGATACGCAGTATTTT. Full variable domain (rest looked up from reference TRBV5-6 and TRBJ2-3): DAGVTQSPTHLIKTRGQQVTLRCSPKSGHDTVSWYQQALGQGPQFIFQYYEEEERQRGNFPDRFSGHQFPNYSSELNVNALLLGDSALYLCASSPGPGWDTQYFGPGTRLTVL.

In its sample, this clone was seen a few times. The J gene is TRBJ2-3, the V gene TRBV6-5; possibly TRBD1 for D (5 bases). Trimming removed 6 bases at V and 0 bases at J, with 13 bases between. This CDR3 comprises 15 residues. The germline V gene has CDR1 MNHEY and CDR2 SVGAGI. In nucleotides, the CDR3 is TGTGCCAGCAGCCTAGGGCAGGGTAGCACAGATACGCAGTATTTT. It translates to CASSLGQGSTDTQYF.

The chain combines TRBV5-6 with TRBJ2-1; 7 nucleotides align to TRBD2. V shed 4 bases and J 4 bases; nucleotides not matched to a gene: 14. Per the germline V gene, CDR1 is SGHDT and CDR2 is YYEEEE. The CDR3 spans 17 residues. CDR3 nucleotides: TGTGCCAGCAGCACCACACTAGCGCGTGCCGTATACAATGAGCAGTTCTTC. This translates into CASSTTLARAVYNEQFF.

This clone has just a few counts. V usage is TRBV7-9 and J usage is TRBJ1-2; 7 bases line up with TRBD1. CDR3 length equals 13 residues. The J segment lost 4 bases and the V segment lost 4 bases, leaving 3 bases of the junction unmatched. Germline loops: CDR1 SEHNR, CDR2 FQNEAQ (reference sequence). The chain's CDR3 is CASSSPGGYGYTF. The CDR3 DNA reads as TGTGCCAGCAGCTCCCCAGGGGGCTATGGCTACACCTTC. The variable domain in full, completed from reference TRBV7-9 and TRBJ1-2, reads DTGVSQNPRHKITKRGQNVTFRCDPISEHNRLYWYRQTLGQGPEFLTYFQNEAQLEKSRLLSDRFSAERPKGSFSTLEIQRTEQGDSAMYLCASSSPGGYGYTFGSGTRLTVV.

The chain has TRBV27 and TRBJ1-5, with D uncertain. There are 14 residues in the CDR3. Germline values: CDR1 MNHEY, CDR2 SMNVEV (reference sequence). V lost 3 bases and J lost 2, with 8 bases in between. The CDR3 DNA is TGTGCCAGCAGTTTCGGGTTGGGCAATCAGCCCCAGCATTTT. It encodes CASSFGLGNQPQHF.

This rearrangement joins TRBV6-6 to TRBJ2-7, with 11 positions matching TRBD2. The CDR3 is 15 residues long. The V segment lost 4 bases and the J segment 3 bases; nucleotides outside the gene matches: 5. Germline CDR1 reads MNHNY; CDR2 reads SVGAGI (reference sequence). The DNA of the CDR3 is TGTGCCAGCAGTTCGGTCACTAGCGGGAGCTACGAGCAGTACTTC. It encodes CASSSVTSGSYEQYF.

This chain uses TRBV6-5 with TRBJ1-2; TRBD1 aligns across 8 bases. The CDR3 runs to 15 residues. Germline CDR1 is MNHEY and CDR2 is SVGAGI. V was clipped by 6 bases and J by 5 bases; unmatched bases: 11. The CDR3 DNA is TGTGCCAGCAGGACCCCGAGAGACAGGGGTTATGGCTACACCTTC. Translation: CASRTPRDRGYGYTF.

The V and J genes are TRBV6-1 and TRBJ2-3; no reliable D call. The CDR3 is made up of 11 amino acids. The germline V gene has CDR1 MNHNS and CDR2 SASEGT. The V end was cut by 4 bases, the J end by 4 bases, with 3 bases between. CDR3 nucleotide sequence: TGTGCCAGCAGTGCCTCAGATACGCAGTATTTT. Its translation: CASSASDTQYF.

J is TRBJ2-1 and V is TRBV7-2; 9 bases are a match to TRBD2. CDR1 is SGHTA and CDR2 is FQGNSA in the germline V gene. The length of the CDR3 is 17 residues. V was pared by 5 bases and J by 10 bases, with 18 bases of the junction left unmatched. CDR3 sequence reads: CASSRLDPGLAPTEQFF. The CDR3, as DNA: TGTGCCAGCAGCAGACTAGACCCGGGACTAGCCCCCACGGAGCAGTTCTTC.

This clone was observed a handful of times. DNA of the CDR3: TGTGCCAGAGTTCGGGGTCCCGGGGCCAACGTCCTGACTTTC. This gives the protein CARVRGPGANVLTF. The chain couples TRBV5-3 to TRBJ2-6; D is perhaps TRBD2 (5 bases). TRBV5-3 is an open reading frame whose function is uncertain. The length of the CDR3 is 14 residues. Trimming cost V 7 bases and J 4 bases, with 12 bases left between them.

This clone was detected only once. The genes are TRBV28 and TRBJ2-6; D gene uncertain. Trimming shortened V by 6 bases and J by 0 bases, and 9 bases separated the two germline ends. CDR1 MDHEN and CDR2 SYDVKM come from the germline V gene. The CDR3 has 15 residues. The CDR3: CASSRPGSGANVLTF. CDR3 DNA: TGTGCCAGCAGCAGACCAGGCTCTGGGGCCAACGTCCTGACTTTC.

This clone was recorded once. The chain carries TRBV5-1 and TRBJ1-1, with D perhaps matching TRBD1 (6 bases). The CDR3 totals 15 residues. Germline V gene sequence: CDR1 SGHRS, CDR2 YFSETQ. V lost 5 bases, J lost 0 bases, and 14 bases lay in between. The CDR3 loop reads CASSAGEILNTEAFF. CDR3 coding DNA: TGCGCCAGCAGTGCAGGGGAGATACTGAACACTGAAGCTTTCTTT. Combining the CDR3 with reference TRBV5-1 and TRBJ1-1 gives the whole variable domain KAGVTQTPRYLIKTRGQQVTLSCSPISGHRSVSWYQQTPGQGLQFLFEYFSETQRNKGNFPGRFSGRQFSNSRSEMNVSTLELGDSALYLCASSAGEILNTEAFFGQGTRLTVV.

This chain connects TRBV28 to TRBJ1-2, with D unresolved. This CDR3 comprises 14 residues. The V end was cut by 9 bases, the J end by 5 bases, with 19 bases between. Germline V gives CDR1 MDHEN, CDR2 SYDVKM. This CDR3 is CASRVSSFWYGYTF. Here the CDR3 DNA reads TGTGCCAGTCGAGTATCATCCTTTTGGTATGGCTACACCTTC.

The V call is TRBV28, the J call TRBJ2-3; D ambiguous. Per the germline V gene, CDR1 is MDHEN and CDR2 is SYDVKM. This CDR3 is 14 amino acids long. V lost 5 bases and J lost 6, with 15 bases in between. CDR3 loop: CASSPVTRRDTQYF. CDR3 nucleotide sequence: TGTGCCAGCAGTCCCGTTACCCGTCGGGATACGCAGTATTTT.

The chain uses TRBV28 and TRBJ2-7; 9 nucleotides align to TRBD1. V shed 6 bases and J 4 bases; nucleotides not matched to a gene: 10. CDR1 is MDHEN and CDR2 is SYDVKM in the germline V gene. This CDR3 spans 15 amino acids. Here the CDR3 reads CASRPPGQGVYEQYF. In nucleotides, the CDR3 is TGTGCCAGCAGACCCCCGGGACAGGGAGTATACGAGCAGTACTTC.

The chain carries TRBV21-1 and TRBJ1-1; the table's TRBD1 call for D was not verified on the DNA. TRBV21-1 has pseudogene status. The CDR3 totals 17 residues. As DNA, the CDR3 is TGTGCCAGCACTGAAGGGGGGACAGGGGGGGGATCCGCTGAAGCTTTCTTT. This gives the protein CASTEGGTGGGSAEAFF.

The chain has TRBV9 and TRBJ2-7; 10 bases match TRBD1. Germline V lookup: CDR1 SGDLS, CDR2 YYNGEE. CDR3 length: 16 residues. The V gene end was trimmed by 0 bases and the J gene end by 7 bases; junction bases not matched to a gene: 10. CDR3 protein: CASSVGLGQGDGEQYF. The CDR3 DNA sequence: TGTGCCAGCAGCGTAGGTCTAGGACAGGGGGATGGGGAGCAGTACTTC.

V is TRBV19 and J is TRBJ1-2; no firm D call. The V gene lost 3 bases and the J gene lost 5 bases, with 10 bases spanning the gap. The V gene's germline CDR1 is LNHDA and CDR2 SQIVND (reference sequence). The CDR3 has 13 residues. DNA of the CDR3: TGTGCCAGTAGTATGAGGCTGGCTTATGGCTACACCTTC. Protein product: CASSMRLAYGYTF.

V usage is TRBV7-6 and J usage is TRBJ1-2; D not certain. This CDR3 is built from 15 residues. Germline V gene data show CDR1 as SGHVS and CDR2 as FNYEAQ. Deletions cut 4 bases from V and 11 bases from J, with 23 bases between. CDR3 nucleotide sequence: TGTGCCAGCAGCTCCGGGGATTGGACCTTACGTGGGTACACCTTC. It translates to CASSSGDWTLRGYTF.

The rearrangement links TRBV6-1 to TRBJ2-2; TRBD1 aligns across 7 bases. CDR1 and CDR2 (germline): MNHNS, SASEGT. The CDR3 is 15 amino acids. Trimming took 5 bases from V and 1 from J; bases not matched to a gene: 4. The CDR3: CASSWRTGNTGELFF. The CDR3 DNA sequence: TGTGCCAGCAGTTGGAGGACAGGGAACACCGGGGAGCTGTTTTTT.

The CDR3 DNA sequence: TGTGCCAGCAGTCAACCGGGACAGGGAACCGGGGAGCTGTTTTTT. Protein: CASSQPGQGTGELFF. This rearrangement joins TRBV27 to TRBJ2-2; 9 nucleotides line up with TRBD1. With 5 bases clipped from V and 5 bases from J, the junction kept 6 bases outside the gene matches. Germline V gene sequence: CDR1 MNHEY, CDR2 SMNVEV (reference sequence). The CDR3 totals 15 residues.